This T cell receptor beta chain was captured in a study of blood T cells in healthy people across ages. In regard to this clonotype: Its specificity is unknown. A read error may account for a junction end that differs from germline.

Overall study results and limits: One million T cells yielded diversity estimates that were considered underestimates.

It was with a sample-barcoded 5' primer and a J-beta primer mix that a second PCR of roughly 7 to 12 cycles was run. TCRdb reprocessed the 5' RACE reads with MiXCR, giving one entry per CDR3 protein. Among fewer than 600,000 distinct CDR3 sequences listed, 27% were seen once. At least 6 million PBMCs were isolated per sample. Germline CDR1 is SNHLY and CDR2 is FYNNEI. This CDR3 region has 11 residues. This same sample was also taken into another study, of T cells of mothers and their children.

The TCR comes from a boy aged 2 to 10 in good health. This chain connects TRBV2 to TRBJ2-3; D may be TRBD2 (5 bases). The sample was blood. The CDR3 DNA reads TGTACCAGCGGTAGAACAGATACGCAGTATTTT. This sequence encodes CTSGRTDTQYF.